The clone carrying this T cell receptor beta chain turned up a few times. Its antigen is not identified. This specimen belongs to a study of cytomegalovirus exposure and HLA in healthy donors. Primers: 60 Vbeta forward and 13 Jbeta reverse. Profiled with immunoSEQ multiplex PCR; TCRdb holds only in-frame clones, not every one. The table lists roughly 78,000 clones, 63% of them singletons. Study-wide points: It is likely that the observed cluster of highly shared sequence variants was a sequencing artifact.

CDR3 length: 16 amino acids. Losses at the gene ends were 6 bases for V and 1 base for J; bases not matched to a gene: 4. The germline gives CDR1 MNHEY, CDR2 SMNVEV (reference sequence). The specimen was PBMCs. The TCR sequence derives from a man aged 30 to 39 in good health and CMV-seropositive. The chain links TRBV27 to TRBJ2-6, with 9 bases that match TRBD1. CDR3 bases: TGTGCCAGCAGCGGGACAGGGTTTTCTGGGGCCAACGTCCTGACTTTC. It translates to CASSGTGFSGANVLTF.